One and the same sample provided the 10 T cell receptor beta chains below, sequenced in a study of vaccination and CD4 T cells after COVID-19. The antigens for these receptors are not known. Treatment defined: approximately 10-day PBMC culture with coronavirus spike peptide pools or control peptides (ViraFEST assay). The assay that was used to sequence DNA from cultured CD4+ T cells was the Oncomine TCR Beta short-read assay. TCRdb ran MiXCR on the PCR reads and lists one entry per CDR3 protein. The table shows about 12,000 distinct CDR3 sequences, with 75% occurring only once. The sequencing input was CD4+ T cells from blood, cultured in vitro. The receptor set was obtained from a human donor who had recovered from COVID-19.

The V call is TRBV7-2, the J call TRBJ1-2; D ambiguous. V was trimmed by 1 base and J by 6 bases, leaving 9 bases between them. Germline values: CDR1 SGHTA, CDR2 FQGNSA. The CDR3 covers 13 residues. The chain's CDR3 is CASSLDGVDGYTF. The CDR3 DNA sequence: TGTGCCAGCAGCTTAGATGGGGTTGATGGCTACACCTTC.

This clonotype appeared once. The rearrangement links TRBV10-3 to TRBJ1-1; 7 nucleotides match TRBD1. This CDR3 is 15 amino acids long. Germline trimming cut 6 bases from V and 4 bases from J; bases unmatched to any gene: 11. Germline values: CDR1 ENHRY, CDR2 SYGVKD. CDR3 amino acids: CAIRGDSLGGTEAFF. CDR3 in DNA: TGTGCCATCAGGGGGGACAGCCTTGGTGGCACTGAAGCTTTCTTT.

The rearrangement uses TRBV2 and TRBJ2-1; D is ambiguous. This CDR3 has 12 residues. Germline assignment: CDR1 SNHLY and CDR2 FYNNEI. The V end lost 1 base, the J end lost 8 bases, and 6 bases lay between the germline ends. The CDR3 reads CASSEGRYEQFF. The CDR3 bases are TGTGCCAGCAGTGAAGGGAGATATGAGCAGTTCTTC.

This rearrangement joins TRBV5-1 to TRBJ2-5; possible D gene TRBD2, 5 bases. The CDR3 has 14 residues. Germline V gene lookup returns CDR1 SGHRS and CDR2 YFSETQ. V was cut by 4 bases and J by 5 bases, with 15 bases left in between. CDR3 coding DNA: TGCGCCAGCAGCCCACGTACTAGTATTGAGACCCAGTACTTC. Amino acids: CASSPRTSIETQYF.

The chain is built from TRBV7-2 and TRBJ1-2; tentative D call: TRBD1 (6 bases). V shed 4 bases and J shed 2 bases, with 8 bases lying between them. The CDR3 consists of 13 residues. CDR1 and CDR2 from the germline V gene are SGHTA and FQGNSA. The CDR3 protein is CASSWGHNYGYTF. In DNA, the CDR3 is TGTGCCAGCAGCTGGGGACACAACTATGGCTACACCTTC.

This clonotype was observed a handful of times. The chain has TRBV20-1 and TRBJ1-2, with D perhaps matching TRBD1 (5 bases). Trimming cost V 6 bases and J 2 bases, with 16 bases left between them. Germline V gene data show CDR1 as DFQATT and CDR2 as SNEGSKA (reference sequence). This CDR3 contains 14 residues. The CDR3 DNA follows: TGCAGTGCGCCGGATGCGGGGCGCAACTATGGCTACACCTTC. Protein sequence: CSAPDAGRNYGYTF.

CDR3 DNA sequence: TGTGCCAGTAGGAAGACCCAGGAGGCTGAAGCTTTCTTT. Protein sequence: CASRKTQEAEAFF. The gene calls are TRBV19 and TRBJ1-1; D ambiguous. Deletions cut 6 bases from V and 6 bases from J, with 14 bases between. CDR1 and CDR2 (germline): LNHDA, SQIVND (reference sequence). The CDR3 runs 13 residues.

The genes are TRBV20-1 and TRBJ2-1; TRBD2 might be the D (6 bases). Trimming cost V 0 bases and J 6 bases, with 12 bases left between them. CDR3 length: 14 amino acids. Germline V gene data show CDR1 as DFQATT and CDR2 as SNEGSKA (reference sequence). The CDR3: CSARDWRDLNEQFF. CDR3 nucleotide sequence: TGCAGTGCTAGAGATTGGCGGGATCTCAATGAGCAGTTCTTC.

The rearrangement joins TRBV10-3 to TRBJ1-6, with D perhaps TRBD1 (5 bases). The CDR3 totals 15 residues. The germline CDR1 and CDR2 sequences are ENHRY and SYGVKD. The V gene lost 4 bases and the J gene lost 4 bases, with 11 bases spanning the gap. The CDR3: CAISAGGRYNSPLHF. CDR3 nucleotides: TGTGCCATCAGTGCGGGGGGACGGTATAATTCACCCCTCCACTTT.

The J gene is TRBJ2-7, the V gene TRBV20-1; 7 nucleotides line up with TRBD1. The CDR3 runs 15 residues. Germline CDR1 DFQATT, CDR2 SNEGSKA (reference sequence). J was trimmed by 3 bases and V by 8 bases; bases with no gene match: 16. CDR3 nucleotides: TGCAGTCCCATTGATACCCGGACAGGCCGCTACGAGCAGTACTTC. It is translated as CSPIDTRTGRYEQYF.